This TCR beta chain was profiled in a study of CD4+ T cells in melanoma. Study-wide results and caveats: Reportedly, melanoma neoantigen-specific CD4+ T cells showed varied differentiation states.

The data were produced by immunoSEQ multiplex PCR, yet TCRdb's version contains in-frame clones alone and is incomplete. The data contain 13,000 or so clones, 60% to 85% of them singletons. As for this clone: What it binds is unknown.

V was cut by 6 bases and J by 7 bases, with 25 bases left in between. From germline, CDR1 is MNHNY and CDR2 SVGAGI (reference sequence). This CDR3 is 16 amino acids long. The chain combines TRBV6-6 with TRBJ2-7, with a weak D call TRBD2 (7 bases). The specimen was cells from a culture (not recorded whether cultured in vitro). This clonotype was obtained from a human donor with melanoma. The CDR3 loop reads CASSIPTRGGKPEQYF. CDR3 coding DNA: TGTGCCAGCAGCATCCCGACGAGGGGGGGTAAACCGGAGCAGTACTTC.